This TCR beta chain was identified during a study of long-term antiretroviral therapy in people with HIV. Study context: Specimens dating back about a decade before the 2015 immediate-ART recommendation are the oldest included.

Per donor, a minimum of one pre-ART and a minimum of two post-ART PBMC samples were available. Study-wide findings and caveats: ART adherence, viral resistance and therapy changes went undocumented.

Survey-level resolution applied to immunoSEQ assay v3.0. Sequenced by immunoSEQ multiplex PCR; TCRdb stores in-frame clones only, minus some. The repertoire holds around 30,000 clones, approximately 90% seen once, with around 13% in the top ten. Trimming cost V 3 bases and J 5 bases, with 11 bases left between them. The CDR3 has 13 amino acids. From germline, CDR1 is KGHSH and CDR2 LQKENI. A note on this clone: The target antigen is unknown.

The material was unsorted PBMCs, obtained 1.1 years after starting antiretroviral therapy. The V and J genes are TRBV18 and TRBJ2-7; D is possibly TRBD1 (6 bases). The clonotype originates from a man between 18 and 35 years old with HIV. Here the CDR3 DNA reads TGTGCCAGCTCACCCAGGGGCTCGGACGAGCAGTACTTC. Amino acid sequence: CASSPRGSDEQYF.